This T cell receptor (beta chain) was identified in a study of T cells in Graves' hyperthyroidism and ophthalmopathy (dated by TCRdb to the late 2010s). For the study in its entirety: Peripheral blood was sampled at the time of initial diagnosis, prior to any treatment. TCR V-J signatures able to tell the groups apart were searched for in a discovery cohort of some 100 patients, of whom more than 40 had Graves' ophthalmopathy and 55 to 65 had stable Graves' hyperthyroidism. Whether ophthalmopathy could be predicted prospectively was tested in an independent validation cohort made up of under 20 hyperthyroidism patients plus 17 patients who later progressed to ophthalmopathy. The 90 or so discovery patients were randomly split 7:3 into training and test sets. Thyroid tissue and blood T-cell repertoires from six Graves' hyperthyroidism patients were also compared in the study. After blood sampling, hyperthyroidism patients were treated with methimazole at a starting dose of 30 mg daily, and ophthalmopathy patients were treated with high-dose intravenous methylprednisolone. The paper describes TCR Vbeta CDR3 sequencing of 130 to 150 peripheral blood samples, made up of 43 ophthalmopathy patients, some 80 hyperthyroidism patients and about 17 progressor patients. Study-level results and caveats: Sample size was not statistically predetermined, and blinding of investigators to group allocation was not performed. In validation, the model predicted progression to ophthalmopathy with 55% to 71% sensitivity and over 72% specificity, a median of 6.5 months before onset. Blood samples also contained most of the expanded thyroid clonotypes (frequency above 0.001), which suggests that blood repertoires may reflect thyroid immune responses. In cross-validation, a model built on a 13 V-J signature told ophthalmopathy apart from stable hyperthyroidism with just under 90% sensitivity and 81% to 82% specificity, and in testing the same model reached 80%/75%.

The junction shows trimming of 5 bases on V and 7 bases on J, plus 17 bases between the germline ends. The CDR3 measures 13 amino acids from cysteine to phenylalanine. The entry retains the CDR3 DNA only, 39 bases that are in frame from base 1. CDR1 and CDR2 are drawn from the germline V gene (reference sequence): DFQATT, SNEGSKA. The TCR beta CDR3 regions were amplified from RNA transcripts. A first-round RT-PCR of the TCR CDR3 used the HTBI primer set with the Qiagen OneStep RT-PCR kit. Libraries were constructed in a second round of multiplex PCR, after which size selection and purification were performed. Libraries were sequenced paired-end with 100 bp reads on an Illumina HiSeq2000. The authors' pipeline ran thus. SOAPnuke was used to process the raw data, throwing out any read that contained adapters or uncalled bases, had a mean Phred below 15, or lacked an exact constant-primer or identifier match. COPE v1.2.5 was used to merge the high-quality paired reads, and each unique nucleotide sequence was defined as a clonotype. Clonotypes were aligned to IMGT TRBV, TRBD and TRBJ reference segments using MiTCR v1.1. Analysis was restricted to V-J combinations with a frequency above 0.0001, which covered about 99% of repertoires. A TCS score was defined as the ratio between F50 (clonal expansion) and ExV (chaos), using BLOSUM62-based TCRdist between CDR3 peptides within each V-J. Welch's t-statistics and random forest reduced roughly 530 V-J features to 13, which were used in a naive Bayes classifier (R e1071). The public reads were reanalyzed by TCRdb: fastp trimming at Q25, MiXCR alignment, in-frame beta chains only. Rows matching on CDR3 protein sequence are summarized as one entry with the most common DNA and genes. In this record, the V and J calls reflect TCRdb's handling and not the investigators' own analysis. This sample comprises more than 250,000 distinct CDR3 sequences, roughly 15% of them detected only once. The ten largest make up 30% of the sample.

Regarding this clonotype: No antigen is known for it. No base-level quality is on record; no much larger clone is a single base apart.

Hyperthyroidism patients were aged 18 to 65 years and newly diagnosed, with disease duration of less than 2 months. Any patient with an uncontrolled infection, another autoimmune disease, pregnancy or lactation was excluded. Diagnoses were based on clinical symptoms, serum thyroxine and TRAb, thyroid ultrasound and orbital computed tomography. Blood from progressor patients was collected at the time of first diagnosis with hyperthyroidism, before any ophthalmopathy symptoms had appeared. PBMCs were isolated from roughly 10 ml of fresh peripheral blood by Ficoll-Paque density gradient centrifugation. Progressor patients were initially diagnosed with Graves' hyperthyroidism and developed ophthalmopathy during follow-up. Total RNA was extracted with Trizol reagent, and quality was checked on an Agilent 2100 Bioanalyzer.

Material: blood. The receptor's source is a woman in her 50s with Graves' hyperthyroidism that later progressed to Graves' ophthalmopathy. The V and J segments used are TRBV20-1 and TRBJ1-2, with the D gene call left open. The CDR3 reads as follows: CSAPSSAVAGYTF. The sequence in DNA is TGCAGTGCTCCCTCTTCGGCAGTCGCTGGCTACACCTTC.